Each of the 15 T cell receptor beta chains below was sequenced from the same sample in a study. Via MiXCR, TCRdb re-called the RT-PCR reads, giving one row per CDR3 protein. The sample holds approximately 720,000 distinct CDR3 sequences; 12% to 15% are singletons and the top ten take around 3.3%. Sequenced input: memory CD4+ T cells from blood. These receptors all come from a female donor in good health, serving as a healthy control.

This clonotype occurred a few times. This chain joins TRBV4-2 and TRBJ2-3; 7 bases fit TRBD1. The ends lost 3 bases at V and 3 bases at J; junction bases unmatched: 6. CDR1 and CDR2 from the germline V gene are LGHNA and YNFKEQ. The CDR3 extends over 15 amino acids. In DNA, the CDR3 is TGTGCCAGCAGCCACCGACAGGGCGTAACAGATACGCAGTATTTT. Translation gives CASSHRQGVTDTQYF.

V gene TRBV7-9 combines with J gene TRBJ1-1; 10 bases are shared with TRBD1. The CDR3 runs to 15 residues. From germline, CDR1 is SEHNR and CDR2 FQNEAQ (reference sequence). The ends lost 1 base at V and 1 base at J; junction bases unmatched: 0. For the CDR3, the DNA is TGTGCCAGCAGCTTAGGGGACAGGGGGAACACTGAAGCTTTCTTT. This gives the protein CASSLGDRGNTEAFF. The whole variable domain, remainder taken from reference TRBV7-9 and TRBJ1-1, is DTGVSQNPRHKITKRGQNVTFRCDPISEHNRLYWYRQTLGQGPEFLTYFQNEAQLEKSRLLSDRFSAERPKGSFSTLEIQRTEQGDSAMYLCASSLGDRGNTEAFFGQGTRLTVV.

This clonotype has a handful of counts. This chain links TRBV11-2 with TRBJ2-7; D is possibly TRBD2 (5 bases). Trimming stripped 2 bases from V and 7 bases from J, with 15 bases between. Germline V gives CDR1 SGHAT, CDR2 FQNNGV. CDR3 length: 14 amino acids. CDR3 in DNA: TGTGCCAGCAGCTTATCCGGGGTTTCAAGTGAGCAGTACTTC. The encoded protein is CASSLSGVSSEQYF.

The rearrangement links TRBV5-1 to TRBJ1-1; 9 bases line up with TRBD1. CDR3 length: 14 residues. Losses at the gene ends were 4 bases for V and 4 bases for J; bases not matched to a gene: 5. Germline loops: CDR1 SGHRS, CDR2 YFSETQ. The CDR3 sequence: CASSELTGGTEAFF. The CDR3, as DNA: TGCGCCAGCAGCGAACTGACAGGGGGCACTGAAGCTTTCTTT.

This clonotype was counted between two and nine times. This chain links TRBV7-2 with TRBJ2-7, with D unresolved. This CDR3 contains 15 residues. Germline loops: CDR1 SGHTA, CDR2 FQGNSA. Trimming pared 0 bases from V and 3 bases from J, leaving 12 bases between. The CDR3 reads CASSLASSAHYEQYF. DNA of the CDR3: TGTGCCAGCAGCTTAGCATCTTCGGCACACTACGAGCAGTACTTC.

This clonotype has ten or more counts. The rearrangement joins TRBV29-1 to TRBJ1-5, with D uncertain. Per the germline V gene, CDR1 is SQVTM and CDR2 is ANQGSEA. The CDR3 consists of 12 residues. Trimming pared 5 bases from V and 3 bases from J, leaving 8 bases between. The CDR3 loop reads CSVYSANQPQHF. In DNA form, the CDR3 reads TGCAGCGTTTACAGTGCCAATCAGCCCCAGCATTTT.

This clonotype was observed a handful of times. This chain joins TRBV20-1 and TRBJ2-7; possibly TRBD2 for D (6 bases). Trimming cost V 7 bases and J 3 bases, with 13 bases left between them. Germline values: CDR1 DFQATT, CDR2 SNEGSKA (reference sequence). This CDR3 region has 12 residues. For the CDR3, the DNA is TGCAGTGTGTCGGGAGACTACTACGAGCAGTACTTC. Its translation is CSVSGDYYEQYF.

The chain recombines TRBV14 with TRBJ2-1; D is perhaps TRBD2 (5 bases). The V gene lost 1 base and the J gene lost 1 base, with 11 bases spanning the gap. This CDR3 spans 16 amino acids. The V gene's germline CDR1 is SGHDN and CDR2 FVKESK. The CDR3 sequence: CASSQAVRTSYNEQFF. DNA for the CDR3: TGTGCCAGCAGCCAAGCGGTAAGGACTTCCTACAATGAGCAGTTCTTC.

The genes are TRBV7-9 and TRBJ2-7; 13 bases align to TRBD2. Germline-derived CDR1 and CDR2 are SEHNR and FQNEAQ (reference sequence). The CDR3 covers 18 residues. J gave up 0 bases and V 4 bases, and 9 bases lay outside the gene matches. The chain's CDR3 is CASSSGLAGDYSSYEQYF. CDR3 DNA: TGTGCCAGCAGCTCCGGACTAGCGGGGGACTATAGCTCCTACGAGCAGTACTTC.

The genes are TRBV3-1 and TRBJ2-5; D not resolved. CDR1 is LGHDT and CDR2 is YNNKEL in the germline V gene (reference sequence). The length of the CDR3 is 14 residues. V was cut by 2 bases and J by 4 bases, with 11 bases left in between. The CDR3 DNA is TGTGCCAGCAGCCAAAGTCTGGGTCCAGAGACCCAGTACTTC. Its translation: CASSQSLGPETQYF.

CDR3 DNA sequence: TGTGCCAGCAGTTCTGAAGCTTTCTTT. The encoded protein is CASSSEAFF. The V gene is TRBV7-9, the J gene TRBJ1-1; D unclear. This CDR3 is built from 9 residues. The germline V gene encodes CDR1 SEHNR and CDR2 FQNEAQ (reference sequence). Trimming took off 6 bases at V and 6 bases at J, with 2 bases between the two ends. Combining the CDR3 with reference TRBV7-9 and TRBJ1-1 gives the whole variable domain DTGVSQNPRHKITKRGQNVTFRCDPISEHNRLYWYRQTLGQGPEFLTYFQNEAQLEKSRLLSDRFSAERPKGSFSTLEIQRTEQGDSAMYLCASSSEAFFGQGTRLTVV.

The chain is built from TRBV6-2 or TRBV6-3 and TRBJ2-1, with a tentative D call TRBD2 (5 bases). CDR1 is MNHEY, CDR2 SVGEGT, per germline. The CDR3 is 13 residues long. Trimming left V 10 bases short and J 3 bases short, with 13 bases between. The CDR3 DNA follows: TGTGCCACTTGGCGGAGCGGCTACAATGAGCAGTTCTTC. Translated: CATWRSGYNEQFF.

V and J are TRBV7-9 and TRBJ2-3; a possible D gene is TRBD2 (12 bases). The CDR3 runs 19 residues. CDR1 is SEHNR and CDR2 is FQNEAQ in the germline V gene (reference sequence). V was clipped by 5 bases and J by 2 bases, with 26 bases between them. For the CDR3, the DNA is TGTGCCAGCAGCACCGGGACAGGGGGACTAGCGGGCCACACAGATACGCAGTATTTT. It translates to CASSTGTGGLAGHTDTQYF.

The chain is built from TRBV20-1 and TRBJ2-3; the D gene is possibly TRBD2 (5 bases). Germline V lookup: CDR1 DFQATT, CDR2 SNEGSKA (reference sequence). The germline V and J ends were trimmed by 3 bases and 6 bases, with 16 bases remaining between them. The CDR3 runs to 14 residues. This chain's CDR3 is CSARDFLGVDTQYF. The DNA for the CDR3 is TGCAGTGCTAGGGACTTCCTTGGGGTCGATACGCAGTATTTT.

This clonotype has a count of ten or more. The chain employs TRBV20-1 and TRBJ1-5; no firm D call. The CDR3 covers 14 residues. The V end was cut by 1 base, the J end by 1 base, with 8 bases between. Per the germline V gene, CDR1 is DFQATT and CDR2 is SNEGSKA (reference sequence). This CDR3 reads CSARVSGSNQPQHF. CDR3 DNA sequence: TGCAGTGCTAGAGTCAGCGGGAGCAATCAGCCCCAGCATTTT.